This T cell receptor (beta chain) was observed in a study of cytomegalovirus exposure and HLA in healthy donors. In the study overall: A subsequent analysis stated that the 120 or so validation repertoires were run on the same platform as the roughly 700 first-cohort repertoires.

The CDR3 runs 14 residues. Germline values: CDR1 SQVTM, CDR2 ANQGSEA. V was clipped by 7 bases and J by 1 base; unmatched bases: 10. The data were produced by immunoSEQ multiplex PCR, yet TCRdb's version contains in-frame clones alone and is incomplete. The sample contains about 170,000 clones, less than 90% of which appear only once. This chain links TRBV29-1 with TRBJ2-7; 7 bases match TRBD1. This receptor was taken from a woman under 30 in good health and CMV-seronegative. The sequenced material came from PBMCs. DNA for the CDR3: TGCAGCGCGCTCACAGGGGCCGGATCCTACGAGCAGTACTTC. It codes for CSALTGAGSYEQYF.